This record covers a single T cell receptor (beta chain). The entry originates in a study of blood T cell repertoires in COVID-19. The overall study: Specimens from acute and convalescent COVID-19 originated in the United States, Italy and Spain. PBMCs, B-cell-depleted T cells, or T cells provided the cDNA or gDNA that made up the material.

Original processing methods: Amplifying reference gene primers gave estimates of nucleated cell counts. The data were produced by immunoSEQ multiplex PCR, yet TCRdb's version contains in-frame clones alone and is incomplete. The DNA was the basis for D and trimming; V, J and clone size are from that table. The table records more than 70,000 clones, about 87% of them present only once. This clonotype was sampled from a human donor in a cohort sampled during active COVID-19. The sample comprised peripheral blood.

This CDR3 reads CASSDRGGLYAQFF. As DNA, the CDR3 is TGCGCCAGCAGTGATCGGGGGGGGCTTTATGCGCAGTTCTTC. V gene TRBV10-1 combines with J gene TRBJ2-1, with 8 bases that match TRBD2. The germline V gene has CDR1 WNHNN and CDR2 SYGVQD (reference sequence). The CDR3 runs 14 residues. The V segment lost 3 bases and the J segment 12 bases; nucleotides outside the gene matches: 10.